The rows below give T cell receptor beta chains drawn from one sample of a study of monozygotic twins with inflammatory bowel disease. TCRdb reprocessed the 5' RACE reads and reports one entry per CDR3 protein, with no DNA. The sample has 190,000 or so distinct CDR3 sequences. The sample comprised blood. These receptors were collected from a human donor with ulcerative colitis or Crohn's disease, or a healthy co-twin of an affected twin (not recorded which). CDR3s include the opening cysteine and the closing phenylalanine or tryptophan. The order of the fields is J gene, V gene, CDR3 protein.

TRBJ2-3 | TRBV7-3 | CASSLTPAGGRFHTDTQYF
TRBJ2-2 | TRBV12-3/TRBV12-4 | CASSFAGANTGELFF
TRBJ2-2 | TRBV5-6 | CASSRPGVYTGELFF
TRBJ1-2 | TRBV20-1 | CSARGFSYGYTF
TRBJ2-1 | TRBV5-1 | CASSLGQVAYNEQFF
TRBJ2-1 | TRBV5-1 | CASRTSGGAHNEQFF
TRBJ1-4 | TRBV5-1 | CASSLWGINNEKLFF
TRBJ2-1 | TRBV5-1 | CASSLRGTAEYNEQFF
TRBJ1-2 | TRBV6-5 | CASKAGRNYGYTF
TRBJ2-1 | TRBV6-5 | CASRKTRSDEQFF
TRBJ2-5 | TRBV20-1 | CSARFGTGGGKTQYF
TRBJ2-2 | TRBV7-9 | CASEGVRELFF
TRBJ2-3 | TRBV12-5 | CASGRGLLSTDTQYF
TRBJ1-3 | TRBV6-1 | CASNDGGSGGNTIYF
TRBJ1-4 | TRBV5-1 | CASSLDPSTGNEKLFF
TRBJ1-6 | TRBV25-1 | CASSELFVGPGGDSPLHF
TRBJ1-2 | TRBV5-5 | CASSLAAANYGYTF
TRBJ2-3 | TRBV3-1 | CASSQDQNTQYF
TRBJ1-1 | TRBV12-3/TRBV12-4 | CASSFGETEAFF
TRBJ1-2 | TRBV5-1 | CASSANSGGKDGYTF
TRBJ1-1 | TRBV5-1 | CASSLESGANMNTEAFF
TRBJ2-5 | TRBV5-1 | CASSSLSGVGETQYF
TRBJ1-5 | TRBV7-2 | CASSFNRVGNQPQHF
TRBJ1-1 | TRBV6-6 | CASSLGPGTEAFF
TRBJ2-5 | TRBV12-3/TRBV12-4 | CASSESRGETQYF
TRBJ2-7 | TRBV6-5 | CASSSLRDRVFEQYF
TRBJ1-6 | TRBV12-3/TRBV12-4 | CASRKGQGNSPLHF
TRBJ1-2 | TRBV4-1 | CASSQEDSGVLGGYTF
TRBJ1-1 | TRBV5-1 | CASSLGTGRNTEAFF
TRBJ1-1 | TRBV18 | CASTLGGGMNTEAFF
TRBJ1-5 | TRBV12-3/TRBV12-4 | CASSFPGQPSSNQPQHF
TRBJ1-4 | TRBV5-1 | CASSLGDGNEKLFF
TRBJ2-7 | TRBV2 | CASSSRRYEQYF
TRBJ1-5 | TRBV13 | CASSSGQRNQPQHF
TRBJ2-7 | TRBV6-1 | CASSPTWDSYEQYF
TRBJ2-2 | TRBV7-9 | CASSFPAVKGNTGELFF
TRBJ2-5 | TRBV20-1 | CSARDRKGPQETQYF
TRBJ2-1 | TRBV15 | CATSRRSRAGYNEQFF
TRBJ2-7 | TRBV20-1 | CSARERGGMDEQYF
TRBJ2-3 | TRBV7-9 | CASSPPRSTDTQYF
TRBJ1-1 | TRBV7-2 | CASSLTRGGWDTEAFF
TRBJ2-7 | TRBV11-2 | CASSLGPQAYEQYF